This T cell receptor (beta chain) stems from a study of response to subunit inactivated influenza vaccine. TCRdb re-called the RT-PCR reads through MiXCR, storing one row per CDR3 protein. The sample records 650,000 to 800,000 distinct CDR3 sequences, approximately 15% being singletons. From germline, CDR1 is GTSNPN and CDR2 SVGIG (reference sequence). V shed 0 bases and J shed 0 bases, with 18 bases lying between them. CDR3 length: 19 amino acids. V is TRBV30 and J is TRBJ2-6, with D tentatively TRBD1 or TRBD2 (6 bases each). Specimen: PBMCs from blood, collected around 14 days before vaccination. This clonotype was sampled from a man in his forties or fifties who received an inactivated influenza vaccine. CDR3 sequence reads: CAWSVTGAQATSGANVLTF. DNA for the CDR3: TGTGCCTGGAGTGTAACGGGGGCACAGGCCACCTCTGGGGCCAACGTCCTGACTTTC.